This passage covers 7 T cell receptor beta chains from one sample sequenced in a study of a mutant IDH1 vaccine in newly diagnosed glioma. These TCRs' antigens remain unknown. Time point: week 35, safety follow-up. Every vaccine dose comprised 300 ug of mutant IDH1 20-mer peptide plus topical imiquimod. Method: immunoSEQ multiplex PCR; TCRdb's copy keeps in-frame clones and lacks some. The sample consists of roughly 38,000 clones, 75% to 90% of them appearing once. The sample in question was PBMCs, obtained from a glioma patient whose treatment included an IDH1 peptide vaccine. The receptors were gathered from a man aged 40-49 years with glioma.

This clone appeared a single time. This chain links TRBV7-2 with TRBJ1-1, with a weak D call TRBD1 (6 bases). V was pared by 3 bases and J by 1 base, with 12 bases between. The CDR3 extends over 15 amino acids. Germline V gene data show CDR1 as SGHTA and CDR2 as FQGNSA. CDR3 sequence (DNA): TGTGCCAGCAGCTTGTGGGGGGCGCCGAACACTGAAGCTTTCTTT. This gives the protein CASSLWGAPNTEAFF.

The genes are TRBV7-9 and TRBJ1-5, with D hard to call. Trimming removed 5 bases from V and 0 bases from J, with 14 bases in between. Germline V gives CDR1 SEHNR, CDR2 FQNEAQ (reference sequence). The CDR3 consists of 16 residues. CDR3 in amino acids: CASSTGRGGSNQPQHF. Written as DNA, the CDR3 is TGTGCCAGCAGCACCGGGCGGGGAGGTAGCAATCAGCCCCAGCATTTT.

The V gene is TRBV29-1, the J gene TRBJ1-6; 11 bases are shared with TRBD1. CDR3 length: 13 residues. Trimming cost V 7 bases and J 6 bases; bases outside gene matches: 2. Per germline, CDR1 SQVTM and CDR2 ANQGSEA. DNA of the CDR3: TGCAGCGCTGGGACAGGGGGTAATTCACCCCTCCACTTT. Protein: CSAGTGGNSPLHF.

Only one count was recorded for this clone. The chain employs TRBV5-1 and TRBJ2-2; the match to TRBD1 covers 11 bases. This CDR3 contains 14 residues. Germline V gene sequence: CDR1 SGHRS, CDR2 YFSETQ. The J segment lost 1 base and the V segment lost 7 bases, leaving 0 bases of the junction unmatched. The CDR3 spells CASGTGGNTGELFF. Written as DNA, the CDR3 is TGCGCCAGCGGGACAGGGGGGAACACCGGGGAGCTGTTTTTT.

The chain has TRBV29-1 and TRBJ1-1; possibly TRBD1 for D (5 bases). The V and J ends lost 1 base and 5 bases respectively, with 11 bases between them. Germline CDR1 and CDR2: SQVTM and ANQGSEA. The CDR3 contains 13 residues. This CDR3 is CSVEAGEGTEAFF. In DNA form, the CDR3 reads TGCAGCGTTGAAGCGGGGGAGGGGACTGAAGCTTTCTTT.

The chain carries TRBV7-2 and TRBJ2-2; D is unclear. Germline CDR1 reads SGHTA; CDR2 reads FQGNSA. This CDR3 has 15 amino acids. The V and J ends lost 0 bases and 0 bases respectively, with 5 bases between them. For the CDR3, the DNA is TGTGCCAGCAGCTTAGCAGGCCCGAACACCGGGGAGCTGTTTTTT. Protein product: CASSLAGPNTGELFF. The entire variable domain, with the rest obtained from reference TRBV7-2 and TRBJ2-2, is as follows: GAGVSQSPSNKVTEKGKDVELRCDPISGHTALYWYRQSLGQGLEFLIYFQGNSAPDKSGLPSDRFSAERTGGSVSTLTIQRTQQEDSAVYLCASSLAGPNTGELFFGEGSRLTVL.

V is TRBV28 and J is TRBJ2-1; maybe TRBD1 (6 bases). Germline V gives CDR1 MDHEN, CDR2 SYDVKM. The germline V and J ends were trimmed by 7 bases and 5 bases, with 12 bases remaining between them. CDR3 length: 13 residues. The CDR3 region has the DNA TGTGCCAGCACGCGGACAGCAAACAATGAGCAGTTCTTC. Translating gives CASTRTANNEQFF.